One and the same sample provided the 24 T cell receptor beta chains below, sequenced in a study of Ad26.COV2.S vaccination and SARS-CoV-2 variants. The data were produced by immunoSEQ multiplex PCR, yet TCRdb's version contains in-frame clones alone and is incomplete. Among about 350,000 clones listed, approximately 86% were seen once. Treatment meaning: about 20 received Ad26.COV2.S at low or high dose, single or two shots; about 5 received placebo; per-sample allocation not given. Specimen acquisition occurred on day 63 following the initial vaccine or placebo injection. The sample was peripheral blood, taken in a trial of Ad26.COV2.S vaccine versus placebo. These receptors all come from a person between 18 and 65 years old who received the Ad26.COV2.S COVID-19 vaccine or a placebo.

The V and J genes are TRBV21-1 and TRBJ2-1. TRBV21-1 is an annotated pseudogene. The length of the CDR3 is 14 residues. CDR3 protein: CASFRCFGYNEQFF. CDR3 nucleotides: TGTGCCAGCTTCCGGTGCTTTGGGTACAATGAGCAGTTCTTC.

The J gene is TRBJ1-4, the V gene TRBV30, with D hard to call. The CDR3 spans 15 residues. Trimming shortened V by 0 bases and J by 5 bases, and 13 bases separated the two germline ends. Per the germline V gene, CDR1 is GTSNPN and CDR2 is SVGIG (reference sequence). Here the CDR3 DNA reads TGTGCCTGGAGTGTCCTTAATGGCCGCAATGAAAAACTGTTTTTT. Amino acid sequence: CAWSVLNGRNEKLFF.

The chain recombines TRBV7-3 with TRBJ2-5; D perhaps matches TRBD2 (6 bases). The germline V and J ends were trimmed by 3 bases and 1 base, with 9 bases remaining between them. This CDR3 has 14 amino acids. CDR1 and CDR2 from the germline V gene are SGHTA and FQGTGA. The CDR3 bases are TGTGCCAGCAGCTTGGGGGGTACCCAAGAGACCCAGTACTTC. Protein sequence: CASSLGGTQETQYF.

This clone was seen a handful of times. This chain joins TRBV28 and TRBJ1-6; perhaps TRBD1 as D (5 bases). The CDR3 covers 14 residues. Trimming stripped 3 bases from V and 4 bases from J, with 7 bases between. Per germline, CDR1 MDHEN and CDR2 SYDVKM. CDR3 in amino acids: CASSFSGYNSPLHF. The CDR3 nucleotides are TGTGCCAGCAGTTTTTCAGGGTATAATTCACCCCTCCACTTT.

The genes are TRBV24-1 and TRBJ1-4; 10 bases align to TRBD1. After removal of 2 bases from V and 7 bases from J, the junction contained 3 bases not matched to a gene. There are 15 residues in the CDR3. Germline CDR1 is KGHDR and CDR2 is SFDVKD. In nucleotides, the CDR3 is TGTGCCACCAGTGATTCCGGGACAGGGGTTGAAAAACTGTTTTTT. As protein: CATSDSGTGVEKLFF.

The V call is TRBV10-3, the J call TRBJ2-6; tentatively, D is TRBD1 (5 bases). V lost 7 bases to trimming and J lost 0 bases, with 7 bases between them. CDR3 length: 14 amino acids. Germline V gene data show CDR1 as ENHRY and CDR2 as SYGVKD. The DNA for the CDR3 is TGTGCCATCAAAGGGGCCTCTGGGGCCAACGTCCTGACTTTC. It encodes CAIKGASGANVLTF.

The V gene is TRBV10-3, the J gene TRBJ2-2, with TRBD2 matching over 12 bases. The CDR3 runs to 18 residues. Unmatched junction bases numbered 7, after V lost 5 bases and J lost 0 bases. In germline, CDR1 is ENHRY, CDR2 SYGVKD. The CDR3 DNA is TGTGCCATCAGTATCGGACTAGCGGGGACCTCGAACACCGGGGAGCTGTTTTTT. Its translation: CAISIGLAGTSNTGELFF.

About this clone: Within the sample, other DNA sequences also encode this same CDR3. This chain links TRBV19 with TRBJ1-6, with 7 bases identical to TRBD1. CDR1 and CDR2 from the germline V gene are LNHDA and SQIVND (reference sequence). CDR3 length equals 14 residues. The ends lost 4 bases at V and 8 bases at J; junction bases unmatched: 5. CDR3 loop: CASSTRQGDSPLHF. The CDR3 coding sequence is TGTGCCAGTAGTACCCGACAGGGCGATTCACCCCTCCACTTT.

The CDR3 here is CASSLAGGPDTQYF. In DNA, the CDR3 is TGCGCCAGCAGCTTGGCCGGGGGGCCAGATACGCAGTATTTT. The rearrangement links TRBV5-1 to TRBJ2-3; a weak D match, TRBD2 (7 bases). The CDR3 contains 14 residues. CDR1 and CDR2 (germline): SGHRS, YFSETQ. V lost 0 bases, J lost 4 bases, and 9 bases lay in between.

This clone was seen just once. The V call is TRBV3-1 (or the pseudogene TRBV3-2), the J call TRBJ2-5, with D unresolved. The V gene lost 0 bases and the J gene lost 1 base, with 9 bases spanning the gap. This CDR3 region has 15 residues. Germline loops: CDR1 LGHDT, CDR2 YNNKEL (reference sequence). The CDR3 here is CASSQDSPPQETQYF. The CDR3, as DNA: TGTGCCAGCAGCCAAGATTCCCCCCCCCAAGAGACCCAGTACTTC.

There are a few counts of this clone. This sequence joins TRBV20-1 and TRBJ2-7; D not resolved. CDR1 is DFQATT, CDR2 SNEGSKA, per germline (reference sequence). The CDR3 runs 10 residues. With 8 bases removed from V and 1 base from J, the gap between germline ends came to 6 bases. The CDR3 protein is CSLRSYEQYF. CDR3 sequence (DNA): TGCAGTCTACGGTCCTACGAGCAGTACTTC.

V and J are TRBV4-1 and TRBJ2-7; possible D gene TRBD1, 6 bases. Looked up from germline, CDR1 is MGHRA and CDR2 is YSYEKL. Trimming removed 3 bases from V and 4 bases from J, with 10 bases in between. CDR3 size: 13 residues. The CDR3 region is CASSHTQGYEQYF. CDR3 bases: TGCGCCAGCAGCCATACACAGGGTTACGAGCAGTACTTC.

This chain uses TRBV28 with TRBJ1-6, with D hard to call. The CDR3 length is 13 residues. V was cut by 6 bases and J by 7 bases, with 10 bases left in between. CDR1 MDHEN and CDR2 SYDVKM come from the germline V gene. CDR3 coding DNA: TGTGCCAGCAGCGCCGACGGGAATTCACCCCTCCACTTT. This encodes CASSADGNSPLHF.

The chain uses TRBV7-9 and TRBJ1-1, with D tentatively TRBD1 (5 bases). Deletions cut 7 bases from V and 6 bases from J, with 18 bases between. Germline CDR1 and CDR2: SEHNR and FQNEAQ (reference sequence). This CDR3 spans 14 amino acids. The CDR3 DNA sequence: TGTGCCAGCACCCAGGGTAAGGCGGGTTCTGAAGCTTTCTTT. It codes for CASTQGKAGSEAFF.

This clone was counted between two and nine times. The V call is TRBV12-3 or TRBV12-4, the J call TRBJ2-7; D is ambiguous. V shed 1 base and J shed 8 bases, with 12 bases lying between them. This CDR3 has 13 amino acids. CDR3 coding DNA: TGTGCCAGCAGTTTAGGTTCCTCCCGGCAGCAGTACTTC. Amino acids: CASSLGSSRQQYF.

This rearrangement joins TRBV2 to TRBJ2-6; possibly TRBD1 for D (5 bases). Germline CDR1 SNHLY, CDR2 FYNNEI. V dropped 5 bases and J dropped 2 bases, with 16 bases sitting between them. The CDR3 sequence is 17 residues long. As DNA, the CDR3 is TGTGCCAGCAGTCCCGGACACCTCTCAGCTGGGGCCAACGTCCTGACTTTC. Translation gives CASSPGHLSAGANVLTF.

The chain has TRBV5-6 and TRBJ2-3, with 9 bases fitting TRBD1. The V gene end was trimmed by 2 bases and the J gene end by 2 bases; junction bases not matched to a gene: 3. CDR1 and CDR2 (germline): SGHDT, YYEEEE. This CDR3 has 15 amino acids. CDR3 residues: CASSLQGANTDTQYF. CDR3 DNA sequence: TGTGCCAGCAGCTTACAGGGGGCTAACACAGATACGCAGTATTTT. The full variable domain, its missing parts supplied by reference TRBV5-6 and TRBJ2-3, is DAGVTQSPTHLIKTRGQQVTLRCSPKSGHDTVSWYQQALGQGPQFIFQYYEEEERQRGNFPDRFSGHQFPNYSSELNVNALLLGDSALYLCASSLQGANTDTQYFGPGTRLTVL.

The count of this clone is one. The rearrangement joins TRBV5-1 to TRBJ2-5, with D maybe TRBD2 (6 bases). The CDR3 sequence is 14 residues long. Per germline, CDR1 SGHRS and CDR2 YFSETQ. V was clipped by 3 bases and J by 0 bases, with 9 bases between them. The CDR3 DNA is TGCGCCAGCAGCTGGGCGGGGAACCAAGAGACCCAGTACTTC. Amino acids: CASSWAGNQETQYF. Looking up the rest from reference TRBV5-1 and TRBJ2-5 gives the full variable domain: KAGVTQTPRYLIKTRGQQVTLSCSPISGHRSVSWYQQTPGQGLQFLFEYFSETQRNKGNFPGRFSGRQFSNSRSEMNVSTLELGDSALYLCASSWAGNQETQYFGPGTRLLVL.

The V call is TRBV6-5, the J call TRBJ2-7, with D possibly being TRBD1 or TRBD2 (6 bases each). Trimming pared 7 bases from V and 3 bases from J, leaving 16 bases between. Germline V gene sequence: CDR1 MNHEY, CDR2 SVGAGI. CDR3 length: 14 residues. CDR3 sequence reads: CASITAGGDYEQYF. The CDR3 DNA is TGTGCCAGCATAACGGCCGGGGGCGACTACGAGCAGTACTTC.

To note about this clone: At the DNA level, this CDR3 is encoded by other sequences in the same sample as well. This sequence joins TRBV29-1 and TRBJ1-1; D is perhaps TRBD1 (6 bases). The CDR3 runs 12 residues. Germline V lookup: CDR1 SQVTM, CDR2 ANQGSEA. V gave up 7 bases and J gave up 0 bases, with 9 bases separating them. This CDR3 is CSGGQLNTEAFF. The CDR3 DNA reads as TGCAGCGGAGGACAGCTGAACACTGAAGCTTTCTTT.

The chain employs TRBV7-9 and TRBJ1-2; weak D call: TRBD1 (6 bases). The CDR3 is 15 amino acids. Germline V lookup: CDR1 SEHNR, CDR2 FQNEAQ (reference sequence). The V gene lost 5 bases and the J gene lost 5 bases, with 18 bases spanning the gap. The CDR3 region is CASSGKGEFIYGYTF. CDR3 sequence (DNA): TGTGCCAGCAGCGGGAAGGGGGAGTTTATATATGGCTACACCTTC.

The V and J genes are TRBV27 and TRBJ2-7, with TRBD1 identical over 8 bases. CDR3 length: 15 residues. CDR1 and CDR2 (germline): MNHEY, SMNVEV (reference sequence). Germline trimming cut 0 bases from V and 1 base from J; bases unmatched to any gene: 2. The CDR3 DNA reads as TGTGCCAGCAGTTTATCTAGGACAGGGTCCTACGAGCAGTACTTC. This codes for CASSLSRTGSYEQYF.

The V gene is TRBV4-1, the J gene TRBJ2-7, with 8 bases identical to TRBD1. This CDR3 is 17 amino acids long. From germline, CDR1 is MGHRA and CDR2 YSYEKL. V lost 1 base to trimming and J lost 2 bases; unmatched junction nucleotides: 10. The CDR3 DNA sequence: TGCGCCAGCAGCCAAGGTCCCCCGGGACAGGTTGCCTACGAGCAGTACTTC. Translating gives CASSQGPPGQVAYEQYF.

This clone was seen only once. The J gene is TRBJ2-1, the V gene TRBV24-1; D is uncertain. The germline CDR1 and CDR2 sequences are KGHDR and SFDVKD. V was cut by 0 bases and J by 9 bases, with 8 bases left in between. CDR3 length equals 13 residues. The CDR3 here is CATSDLARTEQFF. In DNA form, the CDR3 reads TGTGCCACCAGTGATTTGGCTAGAACTGAGCAGTTCTTC.